These T cell receptor beta chains were read from a single sample in a study of cytomegalovirus exposure and HLA in healthy donors. This table comes from immunoSEQ multiplex PCR, and its TCRdb copy is limited to in-frame clones, with some not included. This sample has roughly 150,000 clones, with approximately 80% found just once. The sequenced material came from PBMCs. Receptors originate from a male donor in good health and CMV-seronegative. Both conserved end residues are part of each CDR3. Rows give clone size only sometimes, using once, few, many, or a class for an expanded clone.

v_gene	abundance	j_gene	CDR3aa
TRBV19	.	TRBJ2-5	CASSFGTGGAETQYF
TRBV6-5	once	TRBJ2-7	CASRYIAGGPNEQYF
TRBV27	.	TRBJ1-5	CASSIGTGQQNQPQHF
TRBV9	.	TRBJ2-3	CASTPWSSGGAGDTQYF
TRBV5-1	.	TRBJ2-5	CASRSVSGDPGTQYF
TRBV7-9	.	TRBJ2-3	CASSSSGPSTDTQYF
TRBV7-2	.	TRBJ1-1	CASSWTGNTEAFF
TRBV5-1	.	TRBJ2-1	CASSPPTSTEQFF
TRBV9	.	TRBJ2-7	CASSLSTGSNYEQYF
TRBV5-6	few	TRBJ1-2	CASSGFIFNYGYTF
TRBV11-2	.	TRBJ2-7	CASSFAHGSSYEQYF
TRBV10-3	once	TRBJ1-1	CAINRGGLNTEAFF
TRBV6-1	few	TRBJ2-4	CASSPRDRVRNIQYF
TRBV5-1	.	TRBJ1-2	CASSLVQGGGYTF
TRBV2	.	TRBJ2-3	CASSDREGGTDTQYF
TRBV6-1	.	TRBJ2-5	CASLGRYF
TRBV11-2	.	TRBJ1-1	CASSSTGGRTEAFF
TRBV27	.	TRBJ1-6	CASSLNLKGYNSPLHF
TRBV6-5	.	TRBJ2-7	CASSTPLGSNYEQYF
TRBV29-1	.	TRBJ2-1	CSVAGGSSYNEQFF
TRBV6-5	.	TRBJ2-7	CASRYGTSGEIYEQYF
TRBV30	.	TRBJ2-1	CAGTQVLESSNEQFF
TRBV13	.	TRBJ1-1	CASSPTGLTNTEAFF
TRBV7-8	.	TRBJ2-3	CASSLRGGMDTQYF
TRBV6-1	.	TRBJ2-1	CASRGTPVGQFF
TRBV7-9	.	TRBJ1-2	CASSLRKREDGYTF
TRBV14	.	TRBJ2-6	CASSQDWTMGLTF
TRBV11-2	once	TRBJ2-7	CASSFSGTNYEQYF
TRBV5-8	.	TRBJ2-1	CASSFGKINEQFF
TRBV7-2	.	TRBJ1-1	CASSFYTAEAFF
TRBV11-3	.	TRBJ2-5	CASSLAGRGEETQYF
TRBV7-9	few	TRBJ1-5	CASSFGQGGENQPQHF
TRBV29-1	.	TRBJ1-2	CSVAQGGYGYTF
TRBV7-9	.	TRBJ1-4	CASSLDGGANEKLFF
TRBV7-6	once	TRBJ1-5	CASSLLGPGQPQHF
TRBV6-5	.	TRBJ2-7	CASSYEREVPEQYF
TRBV5-1	.	TRBJ2-1	CASSPISGSTYNEQFF
TRBV9	.	TRBJ1-4	CASSVGTGGNEKLFF
TRBV9	.	TRBJ1-2	CASSPAGHGYTF
TRBV28	.	TRBJ2-1	CASSPAGSRNEQFF
TRBV19	.	TRBJ1-4	CASSGGQGIFLDEKLFF
TRBV19	.	TRBJ1-5	CASIGTAGINQPQHF